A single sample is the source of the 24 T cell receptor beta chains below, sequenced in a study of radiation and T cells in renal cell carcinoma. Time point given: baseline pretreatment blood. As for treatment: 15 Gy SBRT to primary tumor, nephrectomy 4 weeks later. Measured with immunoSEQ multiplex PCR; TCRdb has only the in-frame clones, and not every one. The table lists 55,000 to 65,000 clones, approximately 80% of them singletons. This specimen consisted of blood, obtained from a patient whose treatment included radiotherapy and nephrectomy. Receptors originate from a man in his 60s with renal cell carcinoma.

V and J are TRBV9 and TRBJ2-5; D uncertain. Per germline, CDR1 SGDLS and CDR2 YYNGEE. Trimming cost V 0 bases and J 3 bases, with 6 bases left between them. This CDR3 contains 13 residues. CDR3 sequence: CASSVGSEETQYF. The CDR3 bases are TGTGCCAGCAGCGTAGGCAGCGAAGAGACCCAGTACTTC.

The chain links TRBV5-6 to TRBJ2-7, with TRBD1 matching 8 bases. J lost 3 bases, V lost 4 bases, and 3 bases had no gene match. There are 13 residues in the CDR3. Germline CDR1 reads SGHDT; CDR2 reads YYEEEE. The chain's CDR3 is CASSLTGGYEQYF. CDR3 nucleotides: TGTGCCAGCAGCCTTACAGGGGGCTACGAGCAGTACTTC.

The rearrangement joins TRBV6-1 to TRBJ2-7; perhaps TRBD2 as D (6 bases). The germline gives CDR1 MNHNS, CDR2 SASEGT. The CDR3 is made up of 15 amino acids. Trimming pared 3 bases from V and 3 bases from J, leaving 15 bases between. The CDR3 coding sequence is TGTGCCAGCAGTGATGGAGGTAGCGGACGCTACGAGCAGTACGTC. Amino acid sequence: CASSDGGSGRYEQYV.

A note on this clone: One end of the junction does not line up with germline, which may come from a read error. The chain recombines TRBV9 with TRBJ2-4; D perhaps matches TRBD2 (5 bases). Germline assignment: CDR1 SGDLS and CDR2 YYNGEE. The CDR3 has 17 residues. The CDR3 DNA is TGTGCCAGCAGCGTATTCGATAATTGGGGAGCCGAAAACATTCAGTACTTC. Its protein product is CASSVFDNWGAENIQYF.

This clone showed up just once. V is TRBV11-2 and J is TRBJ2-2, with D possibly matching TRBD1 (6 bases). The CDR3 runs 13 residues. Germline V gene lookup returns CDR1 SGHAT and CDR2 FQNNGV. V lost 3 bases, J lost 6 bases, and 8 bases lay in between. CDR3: CASSFNRAGELFF. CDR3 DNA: TGTGCCAGCAGCTTTAACAGGGCCGGGGAGCTGTTTTTT.

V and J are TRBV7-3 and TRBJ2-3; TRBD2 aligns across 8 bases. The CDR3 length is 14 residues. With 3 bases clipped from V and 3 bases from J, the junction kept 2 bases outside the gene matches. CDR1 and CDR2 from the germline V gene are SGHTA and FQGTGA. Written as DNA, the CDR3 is TGTGCCAGCAGCTTCAGCGGGAGTACAGATACGCAGTATTTT. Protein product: CASSFSGSTDTQYF. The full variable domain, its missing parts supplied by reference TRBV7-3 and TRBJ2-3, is GAGVSQTPSNKVTEKGKYVELRCDPISGHTALYWYRQSLGQGPEFLIYFQGTGAADDSGLPNDRFFAVRPEGSVSTLKIQRTERGDSAVYLCASSFSGSTDTQYFGPGTRLTVL.

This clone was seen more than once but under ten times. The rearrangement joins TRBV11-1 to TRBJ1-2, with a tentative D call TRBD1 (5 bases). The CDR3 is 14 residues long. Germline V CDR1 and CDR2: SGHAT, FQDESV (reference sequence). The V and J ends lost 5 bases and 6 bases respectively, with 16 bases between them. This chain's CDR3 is CASSPRWGGNGYTF. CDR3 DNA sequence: TGTGCCAGCAGCCCTAGATGGGGCGGCAATGGCTACACCTTC.

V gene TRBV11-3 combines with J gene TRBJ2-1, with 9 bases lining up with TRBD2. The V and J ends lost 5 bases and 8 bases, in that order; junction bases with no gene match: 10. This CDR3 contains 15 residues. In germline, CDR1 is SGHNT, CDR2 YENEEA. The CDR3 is CASSPEGLAHDEQFF. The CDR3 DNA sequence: TGTGCCAGCAGCCCAGAGGGACTAGCTCACGATGAGCAGTTCTTC.

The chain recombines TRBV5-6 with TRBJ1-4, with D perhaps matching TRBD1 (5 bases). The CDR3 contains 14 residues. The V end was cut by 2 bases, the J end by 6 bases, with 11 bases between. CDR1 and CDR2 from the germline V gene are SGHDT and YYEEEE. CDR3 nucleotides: TGTGCCAGCAGCTTCGCAGGGAGGGATGAAAAACTGTTTTTT. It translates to CASSFAGRDEKLFF.

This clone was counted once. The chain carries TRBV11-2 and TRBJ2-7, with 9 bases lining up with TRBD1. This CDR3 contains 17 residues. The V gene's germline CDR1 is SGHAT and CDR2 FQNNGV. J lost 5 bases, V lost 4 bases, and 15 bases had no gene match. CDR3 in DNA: TGTGCCAGCAGCTCGTCTAGATCCGGGACAGGGAGGCACGAGCAGTACTTC. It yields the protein CASSSSRSGTGRHEQYF.

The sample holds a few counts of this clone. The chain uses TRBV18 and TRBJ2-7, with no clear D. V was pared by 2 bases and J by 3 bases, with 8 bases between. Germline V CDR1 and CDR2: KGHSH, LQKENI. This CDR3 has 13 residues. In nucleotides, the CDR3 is TGTGCCAGCTCACCAGCGACCCACTACGAGCAGTACGTC. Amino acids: CASSPATHYEQYV.

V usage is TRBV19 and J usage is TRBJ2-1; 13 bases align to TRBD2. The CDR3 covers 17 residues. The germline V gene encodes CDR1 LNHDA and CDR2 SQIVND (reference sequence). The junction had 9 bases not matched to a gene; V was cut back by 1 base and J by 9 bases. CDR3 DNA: TGTGCCAGTAGTATAGGTGGGCGGACTAGCGGGGGTGGTGAGCAGTTCTTC. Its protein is CASSIGGRTSGGGEQFF.

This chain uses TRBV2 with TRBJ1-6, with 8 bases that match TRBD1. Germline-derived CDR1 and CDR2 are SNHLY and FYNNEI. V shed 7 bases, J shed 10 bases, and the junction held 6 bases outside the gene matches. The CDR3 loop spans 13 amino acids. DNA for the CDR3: TGTGCCAGCATCTCAGGGGGCGGATCACCCCTCCACTTT. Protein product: CASISGGGSPLHF.

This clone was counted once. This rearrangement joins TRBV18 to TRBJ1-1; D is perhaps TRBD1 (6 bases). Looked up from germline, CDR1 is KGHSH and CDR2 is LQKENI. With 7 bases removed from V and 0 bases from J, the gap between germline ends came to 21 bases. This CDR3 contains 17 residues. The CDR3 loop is CASYLDQGWEMNTEAFF. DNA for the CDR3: TGTGCCAGCTACCTGGACCAGGGGTGGGAGATGAACACTGAAGCTTTCTTT.

CDR3 loop: CASSEGRGSLFF. CDR3 nucleotide sequence: TGTGCCAGCAGTGAAGGACGGGGAAGTTTGTTTTTT. The chain joins TRBV25-1 to TRBJ1-4; D uncertain. The V end lost 2 bases, the J end lost 15 bases, and 13 bases lay between the germline ends. The CDR3 loop spans 12 amino acids. CDR1 is MGHDK and CDR2 is SYGVNS in the germline V gene.

CDR3 region: CASSLYPDTQYF. The CDR3 coding sequence is TGTGCCAGCAGCTTATACCCAGATACGCAGTATTTT. The gene calls are TRBV7-2 and TRBJ2-3; D uncertain. Germline V lookup: CDR1 SGHTA, CDR2 FQGNSA. V was trimmed by 2 bases and J by 4 bases, leaving 4 bases between them. The CDR3 runs to 12 residues.

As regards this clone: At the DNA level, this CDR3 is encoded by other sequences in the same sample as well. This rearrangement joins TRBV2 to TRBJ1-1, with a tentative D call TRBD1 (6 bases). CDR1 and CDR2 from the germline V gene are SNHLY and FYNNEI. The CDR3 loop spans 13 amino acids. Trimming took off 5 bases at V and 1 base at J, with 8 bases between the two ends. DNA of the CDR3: TGTGCCAGCAGTTTGGGACAGAACACTGAAGCTTTCTTT. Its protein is CASSLGQNTEAFF.

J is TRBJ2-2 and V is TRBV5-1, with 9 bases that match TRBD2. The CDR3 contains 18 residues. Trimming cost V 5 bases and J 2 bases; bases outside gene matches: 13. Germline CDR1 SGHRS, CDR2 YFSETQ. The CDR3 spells CASRTRLAAALNTGELFF. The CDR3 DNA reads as TGCGCCAGCAGAACCCGACTAGCGGCCGCCCTAAACACCGGGGAGCTGTTTTTT.

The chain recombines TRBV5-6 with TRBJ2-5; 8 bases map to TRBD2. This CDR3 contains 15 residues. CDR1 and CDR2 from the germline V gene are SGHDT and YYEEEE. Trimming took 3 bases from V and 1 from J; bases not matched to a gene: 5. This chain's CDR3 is CASSSTSAGQETQYF. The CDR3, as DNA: TGTGCCAGCAGCTCGACTAGCGCCGGCCAAGAGACCCAGTACTTC.

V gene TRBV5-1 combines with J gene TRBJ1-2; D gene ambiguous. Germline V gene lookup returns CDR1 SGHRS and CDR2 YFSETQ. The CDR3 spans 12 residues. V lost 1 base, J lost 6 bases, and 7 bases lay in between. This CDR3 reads CASSLTADGYTF. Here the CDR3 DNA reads TGCGCCAGCAGCTTGACGGCAGATGGCTACACCTTC.

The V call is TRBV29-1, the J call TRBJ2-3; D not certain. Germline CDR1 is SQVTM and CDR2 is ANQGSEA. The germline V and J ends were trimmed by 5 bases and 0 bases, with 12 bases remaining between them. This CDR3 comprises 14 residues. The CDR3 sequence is CSVQARGSTDTQYF. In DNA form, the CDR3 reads TGCAGCGTTCAAGCGCGCGGAAGCACAGATACGCAGTATTTT.

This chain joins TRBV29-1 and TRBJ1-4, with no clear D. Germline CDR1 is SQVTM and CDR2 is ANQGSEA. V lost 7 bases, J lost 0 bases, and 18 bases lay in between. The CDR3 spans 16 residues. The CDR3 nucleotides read TGCAGCGCTTCAAAGACTAGCCTCGCAACTAATGAAAAACTGTTTTTT. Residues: CSASKTSLATNEKLFF.

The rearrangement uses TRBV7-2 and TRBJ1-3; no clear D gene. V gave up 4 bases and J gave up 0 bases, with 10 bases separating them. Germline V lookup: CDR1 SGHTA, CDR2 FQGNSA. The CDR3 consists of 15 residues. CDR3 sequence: CASSYGPDSGNTIYF. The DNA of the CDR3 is TGTGCCAGCAGCTACGGACCAGACTCTGGAAACACCATATATTTT.

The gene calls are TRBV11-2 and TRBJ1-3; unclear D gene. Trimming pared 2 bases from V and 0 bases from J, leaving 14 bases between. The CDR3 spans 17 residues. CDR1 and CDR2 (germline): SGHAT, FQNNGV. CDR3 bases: TGTGCCAGCAGCTTAAGCTTCTCGCCTTCCTCTGGAAACACCATATATTTT. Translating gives CASSLSFSPSSGNTIYF.